This is a list of T cell receptor beta chains from one sample in a study of blood T cells in healthy people across ages. TCRdb independently ran MiXCR on the 5' RACE reads; one entry per CDR3 protein. The data hold about 510,000 distinct CDR3 sequences, with about 27% observed a single time. The data also belong to a second study, concerning T cells of mothers and their children.

Material: blood. The receptor set was obtained from a boy between 2 and 10 years old in good health. Both conserved end residues are part of each CDR3. The D gene is left open where the match is weak.

j_call,v_call,cdr3_length,d_call,cdr3_aa
TRBJ2-5,TRBV5-1,17,TRBD2,CASSRFGTSDLQETQYF
TRBJ1-2,TRBV5-1,13,NA,CASSAEGDRVYTF
TRBJ2-2,TRBV12-3/TRBV12-4,12,NA,CASILGNGELFF
TRBJ1-3,TRBV12-3/TRBV12-4,13,TRBD1,CASGPGTGRTIYF
TRBJ2-7,TRBV3-1,13,TRBD1,CASSPTGSAWQYF
TRBJ2-1,TRBV6-5,13,NA,CASSYFRANEQFF
TRBJ1-4,TRBV12-3/TRBV12-4,14,NA,CASATGGFNEKLFF
TRBJ1-5,TRBV6-1,15,TRBD1,CASNRGDSVAQPQHF
TRBJ1-2,TRBV27,16,NA,CASSGQTGFANYGYTF
TRBJ2-7,TRBV5-1,13,NA,CASSFPGQYEQYF
TRBJ2-3,TRBV7-9,17,TRBD2,CASSGLAGGPQTDTQYF
TRBJ2-3,TRBV20-1,18,TRBD2,CSARDGEWTSGSTDTQYF
TRBJ2-3,TRBV3-1,18,TRBD1,CASSRLPGQGPRPDTQYF
TRBJ2-3,TRBV29-1,14,TRBD1,CSVRDREMSDTQYF
TRBJ1-2,TRBV5-6,14,TRBD1,CASRPTGAAGGYTF
TRBJ1-6,TRBV20-1,14,NA,CSARDAKANSPLHF
TRBJ2-1,TRBV6-5,15,NA,CASRPPGLAYNEQFF
TRBJ2-7,TRBV18,14,NA,CASSPPSRVDEQYF
TRBJ1-6,TRBV25-1,13,NA,CASSPNLGSPLHF
TRBJ1-2,TRBV4-1,16,NA,CASSQTTVRVFYGYTF
TRBJ2-7,TRBV20-1,15,NA,CSARVDGSSSYEQYF
TRBJ2-2,TRBV30,16,NA,CAWSSRLGGSTGELFF
TRBJ2-5,TRBV7-4,14,NA,CASSLFQRMETQYF
TRBJ1-1,TRBV6-6,16,TRBD1,CASSYRDRGRDTEAFF
TRBJ2-1,TRBV24-1,16,NA,CATSDSGGSPQSEQFF
TRBJ2-6,TRBV19,13,NA,CASGASGANVLTF
TRBJ2-3,TRBV11-2,15,NA,CASSFSLGDTDTQYF
TRBJ2-5,TRBV3-1,15,NA,CASSQDGRAGETQYF
TRBJ1-5,TRBV24-1,16,TRBD1,CATILPGQGDAQPQHF
TRBJ1-1,TRBV5-1,14,TRBD1,CAGSLGQQNTEAFF
TRBJ1-6,TRBV7-8,12,NA,CASSPGGPPLHF
TRBJ2-2,TRBV5-1,13,NA,CASSPTVTGELFF
TRBJ2-5,TRBV29-1,17,TRBD1,CSVRGTGSKGNQETQYF
NA,TRBV7-2,14,NA,CASSPGRGFNEQYF